This TCR beta chain was profiled in a study of blood T cell repertoires in COVID-19. In the study overall: Material from acute and convalescent COVID-19 was sourced from the United States, Italy and Spain. T cells, B-cell-depleted T cells, or PBMCs supplied cDNA or gDNA.

After removal of 5 bases from V and 4 bases from J, the junction contained 4 bases not matched to a gene. The CDR3 extends over 14 amino acids. The germline CDR1 and CDR2 sequences are SEHNR and FQNEAQ (reference sequence). Two negative PCRs, clearance, or symptom resolution were required of recovered Cohort 3 donors. This clone was detected only once. In the authors' workflow: Using reference gene primer amplification, nucleated cell counts were estimated. Profiling relied on immunoSEQ multiplex PCR, and the TCRdb table lists in-frame clones only, not all of them. The DNA gave D and trimming, while V, J and clone size come from that table. The sample consists of approximately 120,000 clones, roughly 87% of them appearing once.

The receptor was isolated from a man younger than 40 who had recovered from COVID-19. The rearrangement uses TRBV7-9 and TRBJ2-5, with 10 bases identical to TRBD1. The source material was PBMCs or T cells enriched from blood (not recorded which). CDR3: CASSVGQGRETQYF. In nucleotides, the CDR3 is TGTGCCAGCAGCGTGGGACAGGGGAGAGAGACCCAGTACTTC.